This is a list of T cell receptor beta chains from one sample in a study of radiotherapy plus CTLA-4 blockade in lung cancer. Assay used: immunoSEQ multiplex PCR; TCRdb lists only in-frame clones, some missing. The table includes tens of thousands of clones, roughly 76% detected once. The material sequenced was peripheral blood, taken from a patient treated with radiotherapy plus ipilimumab. These TCRs come from a human donor with non-small cell lung cancer whose response to radiotherapy plus ipilimumab could not be evaluated. Some clones in this sample may be carry-over from other donors' samples. Each CDR3 is given without its conserved first and last residue. Clone size is given for some rows only: seen once, a few or many times, or a class if the clone is expanded.

CDR3aa: ASRKGVGYNSPLH
j_gene: TRBJ1-6
v_gene: TRBV28
abundance: -
len: 13

CDR3aa: ASSLRDRNSPLH
j_gene: TRBJ1-6
v_gene: TRBV9
abundance: -
len: 12

CDR3aa: ASSFPRGQPHYEQY
j_gene: TRBJ2-7
v_gene: TRBV5-6
abundance: -
len: 14

CDR3aa: ASLGRATNEKLF
j_gene: TRBJ1-4
v_gene: TRBV18
abundance: -
len: 12

CDR3aa: AIRQDEGNIQY
j_gene: TRBJ2-4
v_gene: TRBV10-3
abundance: few
len: 11

CDR3aa: ASSLGQASGYT
j_gene: TRBJ1-2
v_gene: TRBV28
abundance: -
len: 11

CDR3aa: ASTQGSSDEKLF
j_gene: TRBJ1-4
v_gene: TRBV5-1
abundance: -
len: 12

CDR3aa: ASSFRPQTAGGSYEQY
j_gene: TRBJ2-7
v_gene: TRBV27
abundance: -
len: 16

CDR3aa: ASSLIRDSIN
j_gene: TRBJ2-4
v_gene: TRBV28
abundance: once
len: 10

CDR3aa: ASSEWRNYGYT
j_gene: TRBJ1-2
v_gene: TRBV19
abundance: -
len: 11

CDR3aa: ASSQTGGAVGF
j_gene: TRBJ1-1
v_gene: TRBV19
abundance: -
len: 11

CDR3aa: ASSLAGGEQPQH
j_gene: TRBJ1-5
v_gene: TRBV5-1
abundance: -
len: 12

CDR3aa: ASSLAGSYEQY
j_gene: TRBJ2-7
v_gene: TRBV7-9
abundance: few
len: 11

CDR3aa: ASSIRGGSYEQY
j_gene: TRBJ2-7
v_gene: TRBV27
abundance: -
len: 12

CDR3aa: ASSYPGDSQPQH
j_gene: TRBJ1-5
v_gene: TRBV6-6
abundance: -
len: 12

CDR3aa: ASSSGTGAYEQY
j_gene: -
v_gene: TRBV7-9
abundance: -
len: 12

CDR3aa: ASSLSNRVGTGELF
j_gene: TRBJ2-2
v_gene: TRBV27
abundance: -
len: 14

CDR3aa: ASSLDTASNYGYT
j_gene: TRBJ1-2
v_gene: TRBV28
abundance: -
len: 13

CDR3aa: ASSPDRSRTQH
j_gene: TRBJ1-5
v_gene: TRBV18
abundance: few
len: 11

CDR3aa: AISTDREQLSPLH
j_gene: TRBJ1-6
v_gene: TRBV10-3
abundance: -
len: 13

CDR3aa: ASSLGTGASNQPQH
j_gene: TRBJ1-5
v_gene: TRBV7-9
abundance: -
len: 14

CDR3aa: ASSYSRGGNTEAF
j_gene: TRBJ1-1
v_gene: TRBV6-5
abundance: -
len: 13

CDR3aa: ASSESRRTWVGTEAF
j_gene: TRBJ1-1
v_gene: TRBV2
abundance: -
len: 15

CDR3aa: ASSGPGTAPYNSPLH
j_gene: TRBJ1-6
v_gene: TRBV6-1
abundance: -
len: 15

CDR3aa: ASSTAGGLRGNTIY
j_gene: TRBJ1-3
v_gene: TRBV28
abundance: -
len: 14

CDR3aa: ASSPNRGRGNEQF
j_gene: TRBJ2-1
v_gene: TRBV7-2
abundance: -
len: 13

CDR3aa: ASSPDDRELILNTEAF
j_gene: TRBJ1-1
v_gene: TRBV4-3
abundance: -
len: 16

CDR3aa: ASSLGDNSNQPQH
j_gene: TRBJ1-5
v_gene: TRBV13
abundance: once
len: 13

CDR3aa: ASSLPTEANEKLF
j_gene: TRBJ1-4
v_gene: TRBV7-9
abundance: few
len: 13

CDR3aa: ASSYGVAGVETQY
j_gene: TRBJ2-5
v_gene: TRBV27
abundance: -
len: 13

CDR3aa: ASSLGVGTGLSYEQY
j_gene: TRBJ2-7
v_gene: TRBV13
abundance: -
len: 15

CDR3aa: ASSLQGAGNTEAF
j_gene: TRBJ1-1
v_gene: TRBV7-2
abundance: -
len: 13

CDR3aa: ASSVSLASDTQY
j_gene: TRBJ2-3
v_gene: TRBV7-2
abundance: -
len: 12

CDR3aa: ASSLTVSSYGYT
j_gene: TRBJ1-2
v_gene: TRBV28
abundance: -
len: 12

CDR3aa: ASNGQLNTEAF
j_gene: TRBJ1-1
v_gene: TRBV2
abundance: -
len: 11

CDR3aa: ASRRTTGPLYGYT
j_gene: TRBJ1-2
v_gene: TRBV11-2
abundance: -
len: 13

CDR3aa: ASSYGNTEAF
j_gene: TRBJ1-1
v_gene: TRBV10-2
abundance: once
len: 10

CDR3aa: ASSLTEDQETQY
j_gene: TRBJ2-5
v_gene: TRBV7-9
abundance: -
len: 12

CDR3aa: AISESAGGGYT
j_gene: TRBJ1-2
v_gene: TRBV10-3
abundance: many
len: 11

CDR3aa: ASRDRRISPLH
j_gene: TRBJ1-6
v_gene: TRBV28
abundance: few
len: 11

CDR3aa: ASSQGPTAHYEQY
j_gene: TRBJ2-7
v_gene: TRBV4-1
abundance: -
len: 13

CDR3aa: ASRSSTDDRAQGTEAF
j_gene: TRBJ1-1
v_gene: TRBV2
abundance: once
len: 16

CDR3aa: ASSSGTALFDYEQY
j_gene: TRBJ2-7
v_gene: TRBV5-4
abundance: -
len: 14

CDR3aa: ASRTGTVNTEAF
j_gene: TRBJ1-1
v_gene: TRBV6-5
abundance: -
len: 12

CDR3aa: ASSERGGQGPFKSYEQY
j_gene: TRBJ2-7
v_gene: TRBV18
abundance: -
len: 17

CDR3aa: ATSREGNYGYT
j_gene: TRBJ1-2
v_gene: TRBV15
abundance: once
len: 11

CDR3aa: ASSPGLLSTGELF
j_gene: TRBJ2-2
v_gene: TRBV6-1
abundance: -
len: 13